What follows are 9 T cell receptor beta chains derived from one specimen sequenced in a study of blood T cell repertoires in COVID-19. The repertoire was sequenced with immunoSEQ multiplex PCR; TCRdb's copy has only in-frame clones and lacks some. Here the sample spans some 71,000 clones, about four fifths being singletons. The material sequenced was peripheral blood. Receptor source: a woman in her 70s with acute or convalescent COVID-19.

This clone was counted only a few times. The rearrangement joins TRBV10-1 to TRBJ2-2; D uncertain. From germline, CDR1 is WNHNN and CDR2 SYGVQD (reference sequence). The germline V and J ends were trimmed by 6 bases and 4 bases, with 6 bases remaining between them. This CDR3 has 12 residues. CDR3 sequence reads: CASSLSTGELFF. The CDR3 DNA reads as TGCGCCAGCAGCCTATCCACCGGGGAGCTGTTTTTT.

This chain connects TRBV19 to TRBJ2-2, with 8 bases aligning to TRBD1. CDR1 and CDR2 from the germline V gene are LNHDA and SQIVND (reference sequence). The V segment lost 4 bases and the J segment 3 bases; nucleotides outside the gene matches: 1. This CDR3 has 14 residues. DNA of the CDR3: TGTGCCAGTAGTACGACAGGGGACACCGGGGAGCTGTTTTTT. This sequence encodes CASSTTGDTGELFF. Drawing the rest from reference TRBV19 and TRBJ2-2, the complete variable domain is DGGITQSPKYLFRKEGQNVTLSCEQNLNHDAMYWYRQDPGQGLRLIYYSQIVNDFQKGDIAEGYSVSREKKESFPLTVTSAQKNPTAFYLCASSTTGDTGELFFGEGSRLTVL.

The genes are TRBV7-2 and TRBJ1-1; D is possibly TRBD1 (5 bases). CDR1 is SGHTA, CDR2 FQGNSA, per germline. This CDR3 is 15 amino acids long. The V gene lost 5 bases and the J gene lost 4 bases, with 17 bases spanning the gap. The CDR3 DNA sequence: TGTGCCAGCAGCGCCCGGGGGGTTTCAGGCACTGAAGCTTTCTTT. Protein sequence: CASSARGVSGTEAFF.

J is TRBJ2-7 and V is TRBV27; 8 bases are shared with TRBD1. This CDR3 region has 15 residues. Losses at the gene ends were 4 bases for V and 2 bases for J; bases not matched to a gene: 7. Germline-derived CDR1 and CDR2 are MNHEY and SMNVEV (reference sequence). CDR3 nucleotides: TGTGCCAGCAGTTACGGACAGGGCCTTGCCTACGAGCAGTACTTC. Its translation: CASSYGQGLAYEQYF.

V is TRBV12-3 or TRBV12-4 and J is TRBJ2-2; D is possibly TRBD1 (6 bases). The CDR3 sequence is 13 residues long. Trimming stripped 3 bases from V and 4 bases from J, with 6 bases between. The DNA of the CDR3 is TGTGCCAGCAGTTTCAGGGGCACCGGGGAGCTGTTTTTT. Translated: CASSFRGTGELFF.

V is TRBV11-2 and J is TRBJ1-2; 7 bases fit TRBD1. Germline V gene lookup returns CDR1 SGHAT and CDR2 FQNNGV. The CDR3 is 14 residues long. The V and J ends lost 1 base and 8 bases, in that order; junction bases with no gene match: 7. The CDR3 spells CASSLGQGYGGYTF. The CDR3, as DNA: TGTGCCAGCAGCTTAGGACAGGGATACGGCGGCTACACCTTC.

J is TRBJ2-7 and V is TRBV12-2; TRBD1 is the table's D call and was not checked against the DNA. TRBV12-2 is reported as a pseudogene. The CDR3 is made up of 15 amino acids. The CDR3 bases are TGTGCAAGTCGCTTGGCCCGGGACAGGGTCTACGAGCAGTACTTC. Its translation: CASRLARDRVYEQYF.

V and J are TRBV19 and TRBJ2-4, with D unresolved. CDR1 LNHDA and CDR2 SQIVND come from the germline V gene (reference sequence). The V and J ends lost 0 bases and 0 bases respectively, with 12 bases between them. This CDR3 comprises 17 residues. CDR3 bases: TGTGCCAGTAGTATAGATCATGCAGATTTAGCCAAAAACATTCAGTACTTC. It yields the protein CASSIDHADLAKNIQYF.

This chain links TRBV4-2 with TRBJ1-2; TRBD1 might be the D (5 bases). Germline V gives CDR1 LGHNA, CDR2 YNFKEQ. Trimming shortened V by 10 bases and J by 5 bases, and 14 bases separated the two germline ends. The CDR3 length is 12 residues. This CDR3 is CATSGVEYGYTF. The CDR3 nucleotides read TGTGCCACCTCGGGGGTTGAATATGGCTACACCTTC.